Listed below are T cell receptor beta chains from one sample, sequenced in a study of shared clonotypes between healthy human individuals. Sequencing was performed with immunoSEQ multiplex PCR; in TCRdb, only in-frame clones are kept and a portion is missing. This sample has nearly 2 million clones; about 95% occur once, and the top ten carry 1% to 1.5%. Sample: naive CD8+ T cells sorted from blood. These TCRs come from a man between 18 and 35 years old in good health. Both conserved end residues are part of each CDR3. D genes are given only for firm matches. The size of a clone is reported for some rows only, either as once, few or many, or as a class for expanded clones.

j_call: TRBJ1-2; cdr3_length: 15; v_call: TRBV28; d_call: TRBD1; clone_size: .; cdr3_nt: TGTGCCAGCAGTTTGGTCGGACAGGGGGGCTATGGCTACACCTTC; cdr3_aa: CASSLVGQGGYGYTF
j_call: TRBJ2-7; cdr3_length: 15; v_call: TRBV2; d_call: TRBD1; clone_size: .; cdr3_nt: TGTGCCAGCAGTGAAGCGGGGGACAGGGCCCACGAGCAGTACTTC; cdr3_aa: CASSEAGDRAHEQYF
j_call: TRBJ2-7; cdr3_length: 14; v_call: TRBV19; d_call: TRBD1; clone_size: .; cdr3_nt: TGTGCCAGTAGCTTACAGGGGATTACCTACGAGCAGTACTTC; cdr3_aa: CASSLQGITYEQYF
j_call: TRBJ1-5; cdr3_length: 18; v_call: TRBV2; d_call: .; clone_size: .; cdr3_nt: TGTGCCAGCAGTGAGACTCACCCCGCGAGGGTTAGCAATCAGCCCCAGCATTTT; cdr3_aa: CASSETHPARVSNQPQHF
j_call: TRBJ1-3; cdr3_length: 12; v_call: TRBV25-1; d_call: .; clone_size: .; cdr3_nt: TGTGCCAGCACTTACTCTGGAAACACCATATATTTT; cdr3_aa: CASTYSGNTIYF
j_call: TRBJ2-7; cdr3_length: 13; v_call: TRBV7-9; d_call: .; clone_size: .; cdr3_nt: TGTGCCAGCAGCTTAGGGCCGGGCTACGAGCAGTACTTC; cdr3_aa: CASSLGPGYEQYF
j_call: TRBJ2-3; cdr3_length: 17; v_call: TRBV27; d_call: TRBD2; clone_size: .; cdr3_nt: TGTGCCAGCAGTTTAATCTCCCCTAGCGGGGGGCCTGATACGCAGTATTTT; cdr3_aa: CASSLISPSGGPDTQYF
j_call: TRBJ2-5; cdr3_length: 15; v_call: TRBV18; d_call: .; clone_size: .; cdr3_nt: TGTGCCAGCCGCCCTGGGGCCCTATCACAAGAGACCCAGTACTTC; cdr3_aa: CASRPGALSQETQYF
j_call: TRBJ2-7; cdr3_length: 14; v_call: TRBV5-1; d_call: TRBD1; clone_size: .; cdr3_nt: TGCGCCAGCTCACCGACAGGGTTGGCCTACGAGCAGTACTTC; cdr3_aa: CASSPTGLAYEQYF
j_call: TRBJ1-1; cdr3_length: 14; v_call: TRBV4-1; d_call: .; clone_size: once; cdr3_nt: TGCGCCAGCAGCCGTGACCCGGGGGGCACTGAAGCTTTCTTT; cdr3_aa: CASSRDPGGTEAFF
j_call: TRBJ2-2; cdr3_length: 14; v_call: TRBV13; d_call: TRBD1; clone_size: once; cdr3_nt: TGTGCCAGCAGCTTAGGTCAGGGGGCCGGGGAGCTGTTTTTT; cdr3_aa: CASSLGQGAGELFF
j_call: TRBJ2-5; cdr3_length: 13; v_call: TRBV7-9; d_call: .; clone_size: .; cdr3_nt: TGTGCCACGGGGCGGGCTGACCAAGAGACCCAGTACTTC; cdr3_aa: CATGRADQETQYF
j_call: TRBJ2-1; cdr3_length: 11; v_call: TRBV7-9; d_call: .; clone_size: .; cdr3_nt: TGTGCCAGCCTAGGGGGGAATGAGCAGTTCTTC; cdr3_aa: CASLGGNEQFF
j_call: TRBJ2-5; cdr3_length: 14; v_call: TRBV6-5; d_call: TRBD1; clone_size: .; cdr3_nt: TGTGCCAGCAGTTTCGGGACAGCCCAAGAGACCCAGTACTTC; cdr3_aa: CASSFGTAQETQYF
j_call: TRBJ1-5; cdr3_length: 13; v_call: TRBV27; d_call: .; clone_size: .; cdr3_nt: TGTGCCAGCAGTTTATCGGGGGATCAGCCCCAGCATTTT; cdr3_aa: CASSLSGDQPQHF
j_call: TRBJ1-6; cdr3_length: 15; v_call: TRBV6-1; d_call: .; clone_size: .; cdr3_nt: TGTGCCAGCAGTGAAGCGGCAGTTTATAATTCACCCCTCCACTTT; cdr3_aa: CASSEAAVYNSPLHF
j_call: TRBJ2-7; cdr3_length: 15; v_call: TRBV10-1; d_call: TRBD2; clone_size: .; cdr3_nt: TGCGCCAGCAGTGAGGGCCTAGCGGGAGCCTACGAGCAGTACTTC; cdr3_aa: CASSEGLAGAYEQYF
j_call: TRBJ1-1; cdr3_length: 15; v_call: TRBV4-1; d_call: .; clone_size: .; cdr3_nt: TGCGCCAGCAGCCAAGATATGGACAGGAACACTGAAGCTTTCTTT; cdr3_aa: CASSQDMDRNTEAFF